These 21 T cell receptor beta chains share one sample of origin, sequenced in a study of T cell responses to AZD1222 COVID-19 vaccine. The table came from immunoSEQ multiplex PCR; TCRdb's copy has only in-frame clones and leaves some out. This table has about 140,000 clones, approximately 89% appearing once. This specimen was peripheral blood, taken 28 days after the second AZD1222 dose. All receptors come from an adult who received the AZD1222 COVID-19 vaccine.

The chain joins TRBV9 to TRBJ2-5, with TRBD2 matching 8 bases. The J segment lost 5 bases and the V segment lost 0 bases, leaving 12 bases of the junction unmatched. Germline V gene data show CDR1 as SGDLS and CDR2 as YYNGEE. There are 17 residues in the CDR3. The DNA for the CDR3 is TGTGCCAGCAGCGTAGGGACGGGAGGGATAAAAACGGAGACCCAGTACTTC. Translating it yields CASSVGTGGIKTETQYF.

The V call is TRBV11-1, the J call TRBJ1-1; the match to TRBD1 covers 8 bases. Trimming at V came to 3 bases and at J to 4 bases, leaving 4 bases not matched to a gene. From germline, CDR1 is SGHAT and CDR2 FQDESV (reference sequence). The CDR3 length is 14 residues. The CDR3 sequence: CASSFGRGPTEAFF. CDR3 DNA: TGTGCCAGCAGCTTCGGCAGGGGGCCCACTGAAGCTTTCTTT.

The rearrangement links TRBV24-1 to TRBJ2-1; perhaps TRBD2 as D (6 bases). The V end was cut by 1 base, the J end by 14 bases, with 11 bases between. The germline V gene has CDR1 KGHDR and CDR2 SFDVKD. The CDR3 totals 12 residues. CDR3 in amino acids: CATSDFRGRKFF. DNA for the CDR3: TGTGCCACCAGTGATTTTCGGGGGAGAAAGTTCTTC.

The V call is TRBV10-3, the J call TRBJ1-1; TRBD1 aligns across 10 bases. Germline assignment: CDR1 ENHRY and CDR2 SYGVKD. The V gene end was trimmed by 3 bases and the J gene end by 5 bases; junction bases not matched to a gene: 6. CDR3 length equals 15 residues. The CDR3 sequence: CAISDGTGAGTEAFF. The CDR3 DNA follows: TGTGCCATCAGTGATGGGACAGGGGCTGGGACTGAAGCTTTCTTT.

The genes are TRBV20-1 and TRBJ1-2; D ambiguous. CDR1 DFQATT and CDR2 SNEGSKA come from the germline V gene (reference sequence). V lost 4 bases, J lost 7 bases, and 7 bases lay in between. This CDR3 has 10 amino acids. Here the CDR3 DNA reads TGCAGTGCTACGGGAGGTGGCTACACCTTC. Amino acids: CSATGGGYTF.

The chain joins TRBV6-5 to TRBJ1-4, with TRBD1 identical over 9 bases. This CDR3 is 14 amino acids long. In germline, CDR1 is MNHEY, CDR2 SVGAGI. The junction had 3 bases not matched to a gene; V was cut back by 2 bases and J by 8 bases. For the CDR3, the DNA is TGTGCCAGCAGTTACACAGGGGGCGAAGAAAAACTGTTTTTT. Translated, it gives CASSYTGGEEKLFF.

CDR3 nucleotides: TGCGCCAGCAGCCCCCAGGGGTTCCTAAACACTGAAGCTTTCTTT. The encoded protein is CASSPQGFLNTEAFF. The chain uses TRBV5-1 and TRBJ1-1, with D possibly matching TRBD1 (6 bases). This CDR3 is 15 amino acids long. Germline V gene sequence: CDR1 SGHRS, CDR2 YFSETQ. V lost 4 bases and J lost 2, with 15 bases in between.

The chain uses TRBV7-6 and TRBJ2-7, with D perhaps TRBD1 (6 bases). The CDR3 is made up of 15 amino acids. In germline, CDR1 is SGHVS, CDR2 FNYEAQ. The V end was cut by 0 bases, the J end by 2 bases, with 11 bases between. CDR3 protein: CASSLALGGPYEQYF. DNA of the CDR3: TGTGCCAGCAGCTTAGCGCTAGGGGGACCCTACGAGCAGTACTTC. Full variable domain (remainder filled in from reference TRBV7-6 and TRBJ2-7): GAGVSQSPRYKVTKRGQDVALRCDPISGHVSLYWYRQALGQGPEFLTYFNYEAQQDKSGLPNDRFSAERPEGSISTLTIQRTEQRDSAMYRCASSLALGGPYEQYFGPGTRLTVT.

The chain links TRBV19 to TRBJ1-1, with D perhaps matching TRBD1 (6 bases). The V end lost 4 bases, the J end lost 1 base, and 13 bases lay between the germline ends. The germline CDR1 and CDR2 sequences are LNHDA and SQIVND (reference sequence). This CDR3 is built from 15 residues. CDR3 sequence reads: CASSSLGTRNTEAFF. The CDR3 coding sequence is TGTGCCAGTAGTAGCCTAGGGACAAGGAACACTGAAGCTTTCTTT.

The chain has TRBV5-4 and TRBJ1-2; 8 nucleotides line up with TRBD1. Germline V lookup: CDR1 SGHNT, CDR2 YYREEE (reference sequence). CDR3 length: 14 amino acids. After removal of 4 bases from V and 3 bases from J, the junction contained 5 bases not matched to a gene. As DNA, the CDR3 is TGTGCCAGCAGCCAAGGACAGGGCGACTATGGCTACACCTTC. It translates to CASSQGQGDYGYTF.

The rearrangement links TRBV28 to TRBJ1-6, with D unresolved. This CDR3 has 15 residues. Germline CDR1 MDHEN, CDR2 SYDVKM. Trimming removed 7 bases at V and 9 bases at J, with 19 bases between. CDR3 region: CASTSSGQFFSPLHF. CDR3 nucleotide sequence: TGTGCCAGCACCTCTTCCGGGCAGTTCTTTTCACCCCTCCACTTT. Filled out from reference TRBV28 and TRBJ1-6, the complete variable domain reads DVKVTQSSRYLVKRTGEKVFLECVQDMDHENMFWYRQDPGLGLRLIYFSYDVKMKEKGDIPEGYSVSREKKERFSLILESASTNQTSMYLCASTSSGQFFSPLHFGNGTRLTVT.

This clone was seen more than once but under ten times. CDR3 in DNA: TGTGCCAGCAGCCAAGCCGCCAGACACACAGATACGCAGTATTTT. This encodes CASSQAARHTDTQYF. The chain carries TRBV14 and TRBJ2-3; D unresolved. V was shortened by 1 base and J by 2 bases, with 10 bases between the two germline ends. From germline, CDR1 is SGHDN and CDR2 FVKESK. The CDR3 contains 15 residues.

The chain uses TRBV27 and TRBJ1-5; TRBD1 might be the D (5 bases). Germline V gene sequence: CDR1 MNHEY, CDR2 SMNVEV (reference sequence). V lost 3 bases, J lost 9 bases, and 15 bases lay in between. CDR3 length: 14 amino acids. CDR3 residues: CASSFSGGETPQHF. The CDR3 coding sequence is TGTGCCAGCAGTTTTTCTGGGGGGGAGACGCCCCAGCATTTT.

V gene TRBV6-5 combines with J gene TRBJ2-7, with unresolved D. Trimming pared 0 bases from V and 3 bases from J, leaving 9 bases between. This CDR3 is 14 amino acids long. CDR1 is MNHEY and CDR2 is SVGAGI in the germline V gene. The CDR3 protein is CASSYSGQNYEQYF. The CDR3 nucleotides read TGTGCCAGCAGTTACTCGGGCCAGAACTACGAGCAGTACTTC.

The rearrangement joins TRBV18 to TRBJ1-2; 9 nucleotides align to TRBD1. This CDR3 contains 14 residues. Germline CDR1 reads KGHSH; CDR2 reads LQKENI. Trimming cost V 3 bases and J 8 bases; bases outside gene matches: 7. The CDR3, as DNA: TGTGCCAGCTCACCGGAACAGGGGGCGCGCGGCTACACCTTC. It specifies CASSPEQGARGYTF.

The CDR3: CASRLTILEEPGNTIYF. The CDR3 region has the DNA TGCGCCAGCAGGCTGACCATACTGGAGGAGCCTGGAAACACCATATATTTT. The chain carries TRBV5-1 and TRBJ1-3; no clear D. The V gene's germline CDR1 is SGHRS and CDR2 YFSETQ. V was clipped by 5 bases and J by 2 bases, with 20 bases between them. The CDR3 consists of 17 residues.

The rearrangement joins TRBV20-1 to TRBJ2-3; no firm D call. Per germline, CDR1 DFQATT and CDR2 SNEGSKA (reference sequence). The CDR3 spans 11 residues. Deletions cut 1 base from V and 8 bases from J, with 7 bases between. The CDR3 spells CSARVRGTQYF. The CDR3 nucleotides read TGCAGTGCTAGAGTGCGAGGTACGCAGTATTTT.

The CDR3 DNA reads as TGTGCCAGCAGCTTACAACCGCAGGGGACCGTACCCAAAAACATTCAGTACTTC. Protein: CASSLQPQGTVPKNIQYF. The chain couples TRBV11-2 to TRBJ2-4; a possible D gene is TRBD1 (6 bases). Trimming took 2 bases from V and 2 from J, leaving 19 bases between them. CDR3 length: 18 residues. Germline V gene data show CDR1 as SGHAT and CDR2 as FQNNGV.

The chain uses TRBV3-1 (or the pseudogene TRBV3-2) and TRBJ1-4; 9 bases fit TRBD1. After removal of 1 base from V and 5 bases from J, the junction contained 2 bases not matched to a gene. The length of the CDR3 is 15 residues. Germline-derived CDR1 and CDR2 are LGHDT and YNNKEL (reference sequence). The CDR3 loop is CASSQVTGGNEKLFF. DNA for the CDR3: TGTGCCAGCAGCCAAGTTACAGGGGGCAATGAAAAACTGTTTTTT.

The CDR3 bases are TGTGCCAGCAGCTTGACAGGGCCAAACTCTGGAAACACCATATATTTT. The encoded protein is CASSLTGPNSGNTIYF. The chain joins TRBV5-5 to TRBJ1-3; a weak D match, TRBD1 (6 bases). Germline V gene data show CDR1 as SGHKS and CDR2 as YYEKEE (reference sequence). V dropped 1 base and J dropped 0 bases, with 11 bases sitting between them. This CDR3 spans 16 amino acids. Together with reference TRBV5-5 and TRBJ1-3, the CDR3 gives the full variable domain: DAGVTQSPTHLIKTRGQQVTLRCSPISGHKSVSWYQQVLGQGPQFIFQYYEKEERGRGNFPDRFSARQFPNYSSELNVNALLLGDSALYLCASSLTGPNSGNTIYFGEGSWLTVV.

The V and J genes are TRBV6-5 and TRBJ1-4, with 11 bases aligning to TRBD1. V was clipped by 5 bases and J by 8 bases; unmatched bases: 7. This CDR3 region has 15 residues. Germline V gene data show CDR1 as MNHEY and CDR2 as SVGAGI. This CDR3 reads CASSQRTGGPEKLFF. The CDR3 DNA is TGTGCCAGCAGTCAAAGGACAGGGGGCCCCGAAAAACTGTTTTTT.